This TCR beta chain was obtained from a study of Ad26.COV2.S vaccination and SARS-CoV-2 variants. Study background: The donor belonged to the COV1001 Ad26.COV2.S trial arm. Intramuscular Ad26.COV2.S doses were given once or twice, 56 days apart.

This clone was seen only once. Its target is unknown. Deletions cut 0 bases from V and 4 bases from J, with 18 bases between. The length of the CDR3 is 18 residues. Germline lookup yields CDR1 LNHNV and CDR2 YYDKDF (reference sequence). Broader study findings: Vaccinees showed greater spike-specific TCR breadth than placebo recipients. Analytic work on TCR breadth and depth might have understated the full extent of total T cell responses.

As to treatment: roughly 19 received Ad26.COV2.S at low or high dose, single or two shots; a few received placebo; per-sample allocation not given. Samples came from day 63 after the first vaccine or placebo injection. Libraries were prepared by immunoSEQ multiplex PCR; TCRdb keeps only in-frame clonotypes and omits some of them. This repertoire shows about 680,000 clones, roughly 90% found once; its top ten account for about 1.5%. This specimen was peripheral blood, taken in a trial of Ad26.COV2.S vaccine versus placebo. The receptor's source is a person between 18 and 65 years old who received the Ad26.COV2.S COVID-19 vaccine or a placebo. The V gene is TRBV15, the J gene TRBJ1-4; a possible D gene is TRBD1 (5 bases). CDR3 amino acids: CATSRDQGTGIHNEKLFF. CDR3 DNA sequence: TGTGCCACCAGCAGAGATCAGGGAACCGGGATCCATAATGAAAAACTGTTTTTT.